The T cell receptor beta chain described here comes from a study of blood T cell repertoires in COVID-19. Turning to the study itself: Sites across the United States, Italy and Spain contributed samples from acute and convalescent COVID-19. PBMCs, B-cell-depleted T cells, or T cells provided the cDNA or gDNA that made up the material.

How the authors handled the data: Counts of nucleated cells, estimated from reference gene primer amplification, were obtained. Method: immunoSEQ multiplex PCR; TCRdb's copy keeps in-frame clones and lacks some. The DNA gave D and trimming, while V, J and clone size come from that table. The sample carries around 130,000 clones, around 84% recorded once. The sequence came from a woman older than 75 with acute or convalescent COVID-19. The sequencing sample was made of peripheral blood.

CDR3 region: CATSDSRGLLETQYF. CDR3 DNA sequence: TGTGCCACCAGTGATTCGCGGGGCCTACTGGAGACCCAGTACTTC. The chain employs TRBV24-1 and TRBJ2-5; perhaps TRBD2 as D (6 bases). V was trimmed by 2 bases and J by 5 bases, leaving 14 bases between them. This CDR3 contains 15 residues. CDR1 KGHDR and CDR2 SFDVKD come from the germline V gene.